This record concerns one T cell receptor (beta chain) sequence. Mismatch with germline at one junction end may stem from a read error. This sample is drawn from a study of T-cell reconstitution after alpha-beta-depleted transplantation in children. The TCRbeta library was prepared with unique molecular identifiers. MiXCR, run by TCRdb on the PCR reads, gives a single entry per CDR3 protein. The sample lists 200,000 to 300,000 distinct CDR3 sequences, more than 10% occurring once. The CDR3 is 19 amino acids. Germline assignment: CDR1 SNHLY and CDR2 FYNNEI. Sequencing used PBMCs from the stem cell graft donor, obtained from the stem cell graft. This sequence joins TRBV2 and TRBJ2-3, with 9 nucleotides matching TRBD1. This clonotype originated in a human donor who donated a stem cell graft to a child with acute lymphoblastic leukemia. CDR3 sequence reads: CACSHSVHRDRVPTDTQYF. The CDR3 nucleotides read TGTGCCTGCAGTCACTCCGTCCACCGGGACAGGGTTCCCACAGATACGCAGTATTTT.